The 14 T cell receptor beta chains given below trace back to one sample, sequenced in a study of T-cell reconstitution after alpha-beta-depleted transplantation in children (dated by TCRdb to about 2016). The library relied on PCR. Sequenced using an Illumina HiSeq 2500. TCR library preparation used molecular barcoding, with unique molecular identifiers applied to normalize quantification of the TCRbeta repertoire. The public reads were quality trimmed at Q25 with fastp and then assembled into clones with MiXCR by TCRdb, keeping productive beta chains. Rows with one shared CDR3 protein collapse into an entry with the most common genes and DNA. The sample data list roughly 300,000 distinct CDR3 sequences, and approximately 10% of these were observed just once. About 2.3% of the sample belongs to the ten largest clones. This sample comprised PBMCs from the stem cell graft donor, obtained from the stem cell graft. These receptors originate from a human donor who donated a stem cell graft to a child with acute lymphoblastic leukemia.

A remark on this clonotype: A read error may explain this, as a much larger clone is one base away. The V and J genes are TRBV7-2 and TRBJ1-6, with 7 bases aligning to TRBD1. Per germline, CDR1 SGHTA and CDR2 FQGNSA. Unmatched junction bases numbered 3, after V lost 8 bases and J lost 5 bases. The CDR3 covers 13 residues. CDR3 sequence: CASRDRHNSPLHF. CDR3 coding DNA: TGTGCCAGCCGGGACAGACATAATTCACCCCTCCACTTT.

A few counts support this clonotype. The chain links TRBV18 to TRBJ2-3, with unresolved D. Looked up from germline, CDR1 is KGHSH and CDR2 is LQKENI. The CDR3 is 14 amino acids. Trimming stripped 6 bases from V and 1 base from J, with 11 bases between. The CDR3 is CASSRATGTDTQYF. In DNA form, the CDR3 reads TGTGCCAGCTCCCGGGCCACGGGCACAGATACGCAGTATTTT.

This clonotype has just a few counts. The V call is TRBV20-1, the J call TRBJ1-4; no definite D call. Germline values: CDR1 DFQATT, CDR2 SNEGSKA (reference sequence). This CDR3 spans 13 amino acids. V gave up 6 bases and J gave up 0 bases, with 8 bases separating them. The CDR3 DNA is TGCAGTGCCAGGAAAACAACTAATGAAAAACTGTTTTTT. Protein sequence: CSARKTTNEKLFF.

The rearrangement links TRBV20-1 to TRBJ1-3; D is uncertain. CDR3 length equals 16 residues. Germline CDR1 reads DFQATT; CDR2 reads SNEGSKA (reference sequence). Trimming left V 6 bases short and J 0 bases short, with 18 bases between. The CDR3 region has the DNA TGCAGTGCCCCCAGAGCAGGCCGCTACTCTGGAAACACCATATATTTT. Protein sequence: CSAPRAGRYSGNTIYF.

A note on this clonotype: A much more abundant neighbour one base away suggests this may be a read error. The gene calls are TRBV27 and TRBJ2-1; the match to TRBD2 covers 8 bases. Germline lookup yields CDR1 MNHEY and CDR2 SMNVEV (reference sequence). The CDR3 contains 15 residues. The CDR3 nucleotides are TGTGCCGGCAGTCTCGCTAGCGGGTTTAACAATGAGCAGTTCTTC. Protein sequence: CAGSLASGFNNEQFF.

V and J are TRBV6-1 and TRBJ2-1, with D possibly TRBD1 on 5 matching bases. V shed 6 bases and J shed 10 bases, with 19 bases lying between them. Germline V lookup: CDR1 MNHNS, CDR2 SASEGT. The CDR3 covers 14 residues. CDR3 coding DNA: TGTGCCAGCAGGATGGACAATCAGGGCTCGGAGCAGTTCTTC. Residues: CASRMDNQGSEQFF.

In nucleotides, the CDR3 is TGTGCCAGCAGTTTAGGTTGGGGGGGGTCCCACGAGCAGTACTTC. Its protein is CASSLGWGGSHEQYF. V gene TRBV12-3 or TRBV12-4 combines with J gene TRBJ2-7; 7 nucleotides match TRBD2. This CDR3 contains 15 residues. Trimming took 1 base from V and 5 from J; bases not matched to a gene: 8.

V and J are TRBV20-1 and TRBJ2-2, with 8 nucleotides matching TRBD2. Germline assignment: CDR1 DFQATT and CDR2 SNEGSKA (reference sequence). The CDR3 spans 16 residues. V gave up 5 bases and J gave up 1 base; unmatched junction bases: 9. The CDR3 loop reads CSASPSGRLNTGELFF. The CDR3, as DNA: TGCAGTGCTTCCCCTAGCGGGCGGCTGAACACCGGGGAGCTGTTTTTT.

This clonotype appeared a few times. CDR3 residues: CASSPGTVGHIQYF. CDR3 DNA: TGCGCCAGCAGCCCCGGGACTGTAGGGCACATTCAGTACTTC. The chain combines TRBV5-1 with TRBJ2-4, with a tentative D call TRBD2 (6 bases). There are 14 residues in the CDR3. The V gene lost 4 bases and the J gene lost 8 bases, with 16 bases spanning the gap. Germline V gene lookup returns CDR1 SGHRS and CDR2 YFSETQ.

This chain links TRBV3-1 with TRBJ2-7; 11 nucleotides agree with TRBD1. Losses at the gene ends were 4 bases for V and 3 bases for J; bases not matched to a gene: 8. The V gene's germline CDR1 is LGHDT and CDR2 YNNKEL (reference sequence). CDR3 size: 16 residues. The CDR3 reads CASSLRTGGGYYEQYF. DNA for the CDR3: TGTGCCAGCAGCCTGAGGACAGGGGGCGGGTACTACGAGCAGTACTTC.

The chain employs TRBV19 and TRBJ1-1, with D possibly matching TRBD1 (5 bases). Germline assignment: CDR1 LNHDA and CDR2 SQIVND (reference sequence). V was trimmed by 10 bases and J by 11 bases, leaving 20 bases between them. This CDR3 has 12 amino acids. In DNA, the CDR3 is TGTGCCACCGAGGGGACGGGGCCCGGGGCTTTCTTT. Residues: CATEGTGPGAFF.

Ten or more counts support this clonotype. J is TRBJ2-1 and V is TRBV12-3 or TRBV12-4; D remains unclear. The CDR3 loop spans 13 amino acids. Trimming took 9 bases from V and 2 from J, leaving 11 bases between them. Written as DNA, the CDR3 is TGTGCCAGTATGAACTGGACCTACAATGAGCAGTTCTTC. Protein: CASMNWTYNEQFF.

This clonotype turned up a few times. The chain joins TRBV7-8 to TRBJ2-7, with 8 bases fitting TRBD2. The germline V gene encodes CDR1 SGHVS and CDR2 FQNEAQ. V shed 5 bases and J 3 bases; nucleotides not matched to a gene: 12. The CDR3 sequence is 16 residues long. In nucleotides, the CDR3 is TGTGCCAGCAGCCATTCTGGAGCGGGGGCAGACTACGAGCAGTACTTC. It yields the protein CASSHSGAGADYEQYF.

The V gene is TRBV28, the J gene TRBJ2-7, with D perhaps matching TRBD1 (6 bases). This CDR3 region has 15 residues. The germline V gene encodes CDR1 MDHEN and CDR2 SYDVKM. Trimming left V 2 bases short and J 3 bases short, with 14 bases between. CDR3 nucleotide sequence: TGTGCCAGCAGTTTAGGGCCTAGCAGGGGCTACGAGCAGTACTTC. It is translated as CASSLGPSRGYEQYF.